This TCR beta chain appears in the sequencing data of a study of CD8 T cells in Susac syndrome. Control patients had untreated stable or active relapsing-remitting multiple sclerosis by revised McDonald criteria. The germline V gene encodes CDR1 SGHRS and CDR2 YFSETQ. The CDR3 contains 15 residues. V was trimmed by 1 base and J by 2 bases, leaving 13 bases between them. Notes on the study in general: As acknowledged by the study, its TCR sequencing and HLA analysis included a relatively small number of individuals.

RNA amounts of about 0.5 to 1 ug underwent reverse transcription with random hexamers. In TCRdb, the immunoSEQ multiplex PCR reads were re-called with MiXCR into one record per CDR3 protein. Here the sample spans 200,000 or so distinct CDR3 sequences, about 95% being singletons. This clonotype has a single count. As yet, its antigen is unknown. The material sequenced was CD4+ T cells from PBMCs. The chain combines TRBV5-1 with TRBJ2-7; a weak D match, TRBD1 (5 bases). The sequence was obtained from a human donor with multiple sclerosis. The DNA for the CDR3 is TGCGCCAGCAGCTTGTTAGAAACAGGAGCCTACGAGCAGTACTTC. Protein product: CASSLLETGAYEQYF.